The TCR beta chain described here comes from a study of OX40 agonist ivuxolimab in advanced cancers. The length of the CDR3 is 17 residues. The J segment lost 7 bases and the V segment lost 10 bases, leaving 13 bases of the junction unmatched. Looked up from germline, CDR1 is MRHNA and CDR2 is SNTAGT. This table comes from immunoSEQ multiplex PCR, and its TCRdb copy is limited to in-frame clones, with some not included. The sample holds over 95,000 clones, roughly 83% seen once. The genes are TRBV6-4 and TRBJ2-1, with TRBD2 matching 16 bases. Sequenced here: CD4+ or CD8+ T cells sorted from blood, sampled in a trial of the OX40 agonist ivuxolimab. This clonotype was sampled from an adult with an advanced solid tumor such as melanoma, head and neck, liver or kidney cancer. The CDR3 DNA sequence: TGTGCCATCCTTCCCGGGACTAGCGGGAGGGCCAAAAATGAGCAGTTCTTC. This sequence encodes CAILPGTSGRAKNEQFF.